This T cell receptor beta chain derives from a study of early T cells in non-severe SARS-CoV-2 infection. About the study: RNA in bulk from unsorted whole blood was sequenced, and chains were unpaired. General study points: The study's VDJdb matching favored anti-spike CD8 responses and missed private and CD4 specificities.

V was cut by 1 base and J by 2 bases, with 8 bases left in between. The CDR3 has 14 amino acids. Attachment of unique molecular identifiers was made to individual cDNA molecules. Each CDR3 protein is one row after TCRdb ran MiXCR on the 5' RACE reads. The table includes around 63,000 distinct CDR3 sequences, 9% to 10% detected once. This clonotype was observed at least ten times. The antigen is not known. This chain joins TRBV12-3 or TRBV12-4 and TRBJ1-1; unclear D gene. The sequences come from whole blood, collected at baseline. The TCR sequence derives from an adult who was a healthcare worker with PCR-confirmed SARS-CoV-2 infection or an uninfected control (not recorded which). CDR3: CASSLGGSNTEAFF. The DNA for the CDR3 is TGTGCCAGCAGTTTAGGGGGTTCTAACACTGAAGCTTTCTTT.